Here is one T cell receptor (beta chain) with its context. This clonotype was recorded at least ten times. Its cognate antigen has yet to be identified. No clone much larger than this one lies a single base away; base qualities are absent. These data are taken from a study of breast tumors, draining lymph nodes, adjacent tissues (dated by TCRdb to 2016 to 2018). Regarding the complete study: TCR beta repertoires were compared across tumor, adjacent nontumor tissue and axillary lymph nodes obtained from breast cancer patients. In human breast cancer, the study set out to assess how tumor, surrounding tissue and draining lymph node repertoires relate to one another and whether T cells might be exchanged between them. The investigation overall reported the following: A scenario in which most tumor T cells derive from the lymph node and then expand within tumor tissue was judged to be consistent with the data. Tumor and nontumor tissue repertoires were found to be significantly more similar in luminal-like than in basal-like breast cancer. Tumor T-cell repertoires showed less diversity than lymph node repertoires and more diversity than nontumor tissue repertoires, and tumor T-cell repertoires showed preferential V and J gene usage. Rather than being directly demonstrated, the conclusion that tumor T cells originate in lymph nodes was presented as consistent with a hypothesis.

Lymph node samples were obtained from the axillary draining lymph nodes of breast cancer patients. Sequenced using an Illumina HiSeq 2000. Multiplex PCR amplification was used to generate the TCR beta chain libraries. High-throughput sequencing was used to analyze the amplified TCR beta chain products. Clones were called with MiXCR by TCRdb after fastp trimmed the public reads at Q25, and only in-frame beta chains were retained. Each entry is one CDR3 protein sequence, shown with its most common DNA and genes. In this sample the table shows under 350,000 distinct CDR3 sequences, around 30% of which occur a single time. 1.1% of the sample rests with the top ten. For this chain, trimming is 7 bases at the V end and 5 bases at the J end, and the number of junction bases without a gene match is 8. CDR3 length: 14 amino acids, cysteine to phenylalanine. Just CDR3 DNA is preserved here, 42 bases in frame from base 1. For CDR1 and CDR2, the germline V gene lists SNHLY and FYNNEI.

The chain is encoded by TRBV2 joined to TRBJ2-3, with 8 central nucleotides matching TRBD2. This sequence originates from a female donor with breast cancer. Some clones in this sample may be carry-over from other donors' samples. The sample taken for sequencing was axillary lymph node tissue. The CDR3 corresponds to CASTGGEWVDTQYF. Read as DNA, the sequence is TGTGCCAGCACCGGGGGGGAGTGGGTAGATACGCAGTATTTT.